What follows describes a single T cell receptor beta chain. The antigen is undetermined. This table comes from immunoSEQ multiplex PCR, and its TCRdb copy is limited to in-frame clones, with some not included. The top ten hold about 1% of the sample, which has a few hundred thousand clones, around 85% seen once. The data were obtained in a study of cytomegalovirus exposure and HLA in healthy donors. Study results and limitations: The study designated around 150 TCR beta chains cytomegalovirus-associated.

The germline gives CDR1 MNHEY, CDR2 SVGAGI. Unmatched junction bases numbered 8, after V lost 0 bases and J lost 7 bases. The CDR3 loop spans 15 amino acids. This receptor was taken from a woman younger than 35 in good health and CMV-seronegative. This sequence joins TRBV6-5 and TRBJ2-7; 8 nucleotides line up with TRBD2. The sample was PBMCs. The DNA of the CDR3 is TGTGCCAGCAGTTACTCGACCGGGGGGGCTTGGGAGCAGTACTTC. It is translated as CASSYSTGGAWEQYF.